These 16 T cell receptor beta chains were all obtained from the same sample, sequenced in a study of T cell clones after liver transplantation. Profiling relied on immunoSEQ multiplex PCR, and the TCRdb table lists in-frame clones only, not all of them. The sample shows around 76,000 clones, roughly 80% of them seen only once. Sequenced material: CD4+ T cells from blood, taken 12 months after liver transplant. The receptors here all came from a human patient who received a liver transplant. Some T cells may be graft donor cells.

V usage is TRBV28 and J usage is TRBJ2-7; TRBD2 is a possible D gene (5 bases). Germline CDR1 reads MDHEN; CDR2 reads SYDVKM. V was pared by 2 bases and J by 1 base, with 12 bases between. The CDR3 length is 15 residues. The CDR3 protein is CASSLPTSGSYEQYF. As DNA, the CDR3 is TGTGCCAGCAGTTTACCAACTAGTGGGTCCTACGAGCAGTACTTC.

The V call is TRBV2, the J call TRBJ2-1; TRBD2 might be the D (6 bases). V was clipped by 6 bases and J by 0 bases, with 9 bases between them. The CDR3 consists of 14 residues. Per the germline V gene, CDR1 is SNHLY and CDR2 is FYNNEI. CDR3 nucleotides: TGTGCCAGCAGCGCCGGGAGCTCCTACAATGAGCAGTTCTTC. Its protein product is CASSAGSSYNEQFF. The variable domain in full, with the rest retrieved from reference TRBV2 and TRBJ2-1, is EPEVTQTPSHQVTQMGQEVILRCVPISNHLYFYWYRQILGQKVEFLVSFYNNEISEKSEIFDDQFSVERPDGSNFTLKIRSTKLEDSAMYFCASSAGSSYNEQFFGPGTRLTVL.

This clone has only one observation. This chain joins TRBV19 and TRBJ1-5, with 7 bases identical to TRBD1. CDR1 is LNHDA, CDR2 SQIVND, per germline (reference sequence). The CDR3 has 14 amino acids. V shed 6 bases, J shed 7 bases, and the junction held 9 bases outside the gene matches. The CDR3 spells CASSPTGQGQPQHF. The CDR3, as DNA: TGTGCCAGTAGCCCGACAGGGCAAGGGCAGCCCCAGCATTTT. Full variable domain (missing parts from reference TRBV19 and TRBJ1-5): DGGITQSPKYLFRKEGQNVTLSCEQNLNHDAMYWYRQDPGQGLRLIYYSQIVNDFQKGDIAEGYSVSREKKESFPLTVTSAQKNPTAFYLCASSPTGQGQPQHFGDGTRLSIL.

The chain joins TRBV18 to TRBJ1-2; no definite D call. CDR1 KGHSH and CDR2 LQKENI come from the germline V gene. The V end was cut by 3 bases, the J end by 8 bases, with 13 bases between. This CDR3 contains 13 residues. CDR3 loop: CASSPQSLRGYTF. CDR3 nucleotides: TGTGCCAGCTCACCCCAGTCCCTCCGGGGCTACACCTTC.

This chain uses TRBV2 with TRBJ2-6; 9 bases match TRBD1. J lost 2 bases, V lost 11 bases, and 10 bases had no gene match. CDR1 is SNHLY, CDR2 FYNNEI, per germline. The CDR3 spans 16 residues. The CDR3 spells CAGSRTGATGANVLTF. CDR3 nucleotide sequence: TGTGCCGGGTCGAGGACAGGGGCTACTGGGGCCAACGTCCTGACTTTC.

The chain couples TRBV2 to TRBJ1-2, with 7 bases lining up with TRBD1. Trimming took 5 bases from V and 3 from J; bases not matched to a gene: 9. CDR3 size: 15 residues. CDR1 is SNHLY, CDR2 FYNNEI, per germline. The CDR3 reads CASSSSYGTDYGYTF. CDR3 DNA: TGTGCCAGCAGTTCTAGCTACGGGACAGACTATGGCTACACCTTC.

The chain carries TRBV6-6 and TRBJ2-7; maybe TRBD1 (6 bases). The germline V gene encodes CDR1 MNHNY and CDR2 SVGAGI (reference sequence). The germline V and J ends were trimmed by 5 bases and 6 bases, with 14 bases remaining between them. The CDR3 covers 13 residues. CDR3 residues: CASSHRDTGEQYF. CDR3 DNA sequence: TGTGCCAGCAGTCACAGGGATACGGGCGAGCAGTACTTC.

V is TRBV19 and J is TRBJ1-1; 7 bases agree with TRBD1. Germline values: CDR1 LNHDA, CDR2 SQIVND (reference sequence). CDR3 length: 15 amino acids. V lost 7 bases, J lost 3 bases, and 11 bases stayed unmatched. The chain's CDR3 is CASKSRQGRYTEAFF. CDR3 DNA sequence: TGTGCCAGTAAATCGAGACAGGGTAGGTACACTGAAGCTTTCTTT. Drawing the rest from reference TRBV19 and TRBJ1-1, the complete variable domain is DGGITQSPKYLFRKEGQNVTLSCEQNLNHDAMYWYRQDPGQGLRLIYYSQIVNDFQKGDIAEGYSVSREKKESFPLTVTSAQKNPTAFYLCASKSRQGRYTEAFFGQGTRLTVV.

This CDR3 is CASMGGRSTGELFF. Written as DNA, the CDR3 is TGTGCCAGCATGGGTGGGAGGAGCACCGGGGAGCTGTTTTTT. The rearrangement uses TRBV2 and TRBJ2-2; possible D gene TRBD2, 6 bases. Germline V gives CDR1 SNHLY, CDR2 FYNNEI. The CDR3 extends over 14 amino acids. The germline V and J ends were trimmed by 7 bases and 4 bases, with 13 bases remaining between them.

J is TRBJ2-3 and V is TRBV7-3; 7 bases match TRBD1. The germline V gene has CDR1 SGHTA and CDR2 FQGTGA. This CDR3 has 14 amino acids. The V and J ends lost 5 bases and 2 bases, in that order; junction bases with no gene match: 4. The CDR3 sequence: CASSLGQATDTQYF. The CDR3 DNA reads as TGTGCCAGCAGCCTCGGACAGGCCACAGATACGCAGTATTTT. The entire variable domain, with the rest obtained from reference TRBV7-3 and TRBJ2-3, is as follows: GAGVSQTPSNKVTEKGKYVELRCDPISGHTALYWYRQSLGQGPEFLIYFQGTGAADDSGLPNDRFFAVRPEGSVSTLKIQRTERGDSAVYLCASSLGQATDTQYFGPGTRLTVL.

The chain couples TRBV7-9 to TRBJ1-1, with TRBD1 matching over 7 bases. Germline CDR1 SEHNR, CDR2 FQNEAQ (reference sequence). The CDR3 is made up of 12 amino acids. Trimming at V came to 5 bases and at J to 7 bases, leaving 4 bases not matched to a gene. The CDR3 spells CASSRQGGEAFF. CDR3 nucleotide sequence: TGTGCCAGCAGCCGACAGGGCGGTGAAGCTTTCTTT.

The CDR3 DNA follows: TGTGCCAGCAGTTTCTTAATATACACTGAAGCTTTCTTT. Its protein is CASSFLIYTEAFF. This chain links TRBV27 with TRBJ1-1, with D unclear. CDR3 length: 13 amino acids. Deletions cut 3 bases from V and 3 bases from J, with 8 bases between. The germline V gene encodes CDR1 MNHEY and CDR2 SMNVEV (reference sequence).

The gene calls are TRBV7-2 and TRBJ2-1; 8 bases are shared with TRBD2. The CDR3 is 15 amino acids. With 1 base clipped from V and 3 bases from J, the junction kept 2 bases outside the gene matches. The germline gives CDR1 SGHTA, CDR2 FQGNSA. In DNA form, the CDR3 reads TGTGCCAGCAGCTTAGTGGCGGGAGGCTACAATGAGCAGTTCTTC. Translating it yields CASSLVAGGYNEQFF.

J is TRBJ1-5 and V is TRBV6-1; D not certain. The CDR3 spans 15 residues. The germline CDR1 and CDR2 sequences are MNHNS and SASEGT. The V end was cut by 5 bases, the J end by 0 bases, with 11 bases between. The chain's CDR3 is CASSRDTHSNQPQHF. The CDR3, as DNA: TGTGCCAGCAGTAGAGACACCCATAGCAATCAGCCCCAGCATTTT.

CDR3: CASTKDSYEQYF. The CDR3 nucleotides read TGTGCCAGCACAAAGGACTCCTACGAGCAGTACTTC. The chain couples TRBV2 to TRBJ2-7; D is unclear. This CDR3 contains 12 residues. Germline CDR1 reads SNHLY; CDR2 reads FYNNEI. Trimming left V 7 bases short and J 0 bases short, with 7 bases between.

J is TRBJ2-5 and V is TRBV27, with D perhaps matching TRBD2 (6 bases). Trimming left V 0 bases short and J 4 bases short, with 15 bases between. Per germline, CDR1 MNHEY and CDR2 SMNVEV (reference sequence). The CDR3 covers 16 residues. The CDR3 DNA reads TGTGCCAGCAGTTTATCGGAGGGCTCGTGGGGAGAGACCCAGTACTTC. It codes for CASSLSEGSWGETQYF.